The 12 T cell receptor beta chains in this list originate from one sample, sequenced in a study of T cell responses to AZD1222 COVID-19 vaccine. TCRdb's table, derived via immunoSEQ multiplex PCR, lists solely in-frame clones and lacks some. Found here are just under 95,000 clones, 65% to 90% of them singletons; the top ten hold roughly 10%. Material: peripheral blood, obtained on day 0 of AZD1222 vaccination. The receptor source for this set is an adult in good health.

The V call is TRBV24-1, the J call TRBJ2-5; D remains unclear. The CDR3 spans 12 residues. Germline assignment: CDR1 KGHDR and CDR2 SFDVKD. Between the trimmed V and J ends, which lost 9 bases and 2 bases, there was a span of 9 bases. The CDR3 sequence: CATRGMQETQYF. CDR3 nucleotides: TGTGCCACCCGCGGTATGCAAGAGACCCAGTACTTC.

In its sample, this clone was seen a few times. This chain uses TRBV30 with TRBJ1-6; tentative D call: TRBD1 (6 bases). Between the trimmed V and J ends, which lost 1 base and 8 bases, there was a span of 18 bases. The CDR3 extends over 16 amino acids. The germline V gene has CDR1 GTSNPN and CDR2 SVGIG (reference sequence). The CDR3 DNA is TGTGCCTGGAGTGGAGACAGGAACAAGGGCTATTCACCCCTCCACTTT. This gives the protein CAWSGDRNKGYSPLHF.

Of note for this clone: The germline gene is not matched at one end of the junction; a read error may be the cause. The chain couples TRBV27 to TRBJ2-3; 12 bases line up with TRBD1. This CDR3 is built from 19 residues. Germline assignment: CDR1 MNHEY and CDR2 SMNVEV (reference sequence). CDR3 DNA sequence: TGTGCCAGCAGTGCCTATTCGGGACAGGGGGCTGTTGGCACAGATACGCGGTATTTT. This sequence encodes CASSAYSGQGAVGTDTRYF.

The chain carries TRBV29-1 and TRBJ2-3; unclear D gene. The CDR3 length is 16 residues. The ends were cut back, 4 bases at V and 5 bases at J, with 22 bases in the middle. CDR1 and CDR2 from the germline V gene are SQVTM and ANQGSEA. The CDR3 region is CSVVPMTASSLDTQYF. The CDR3 region has the DNA TGCAGCGTTGTCCCCATGACCGCGTCATCATTAGATACGCAGTATTTT.

CDR3 DNA sequence: TGTGCCAGCAGCTCGGCAGGACAGGGGGCGTACGAGCAGTACTTC. Protein sequence: CASSSAGQGAYEQYF. J is TRBJ2-7 and V is TRBV7-6; TRBD1 matches 11 bases. This CDR3 has 15 amino acids. J gave up 4 bases and V 4 bases, and 6 bases lay outside the gene matches. CDR1 and CDR2 (germline): SGHVS, FNYEAQ.

The genes are TRBV5-4 and TRBJ2-1; TRBD1 agrees at 9 bases. Trimming removed 9 bases from V and 5 bases from J; junction bases left unmatched: 15. Germline-derived CDR1 and CDR2 are SGHNT and YYREEE (reference sequence). CDR3 length: 16 residues. The CDR3 is CATATTGTGSNNEQFF. The DNA for the CDR3 is TGTGCCACCGCTACGACGGGGACAGGGAGTAACAATGAGCAGTTCTTC.

The chain couples TRBV5-1 to TRBJ1-2; D may be TRBD1 (5 bases). Trimming removed 0 bases from V and 2 bases from J, with 8 bases in between. CDR3 length: 14 residues. The germline V gene encodes CDR1 SGHRS and CDR2 YFSETQ. CDR3 sequence: CASSLAGHNYGYTF. The DNA of the CDR3 is TGCGCCAGCAGCTTGGCCGGACACAACTATGGCTACACCTTC.

The chain employs TRBV2 and TRBJ2-6, with D perhaps assigned TRBD1 or TRBD2 (5 bases each). This CDR3 contains 14 residues. Looked up from germline, CDR1 is SNHLY and CDR2 is FYNNEI. CDR3: CAWGLPSGANVLTF. The DNA of the CDR3 is TGTGCTTGGGGGTTACCATCTGGGGCCAACGTCCTGACTTTC.

The chain uses TRBV7-3 and TRBJ2-7; either TRBD1 or TRBD2 may supply D (5 bases each). V lost 5 bases, J lost 5 bases, and 13 bases lay in between. Per the germline V gene, CDR1 is SGHTA and CDR2 is FQGTGA. The CDR3 consists of 13 residues. The CDR3 region has the DNA TGTGCCAGCAGCATACTCCGGGGCGACGAGCAGTACTTC. Residues: CASSILRGDEQYF.

In its sample, this clone was seen once. The chain is built from TRBV5-8 and TRBJ1-6; TRBD1 matches at 8 bases. CDR1 is SGHTS, CDR2 YDEGEE, per germline. Losses at the gene ends were 4 bases for V and 10 bases for J; bases not matched to a gene: 13. There are 16 residues in the CDR3. CDR3 sequence (DNA): TGTGCCAGCAGCCCCAGGACAGGGAAAGTCGTATCACCCCTCCACTTT. This encodes CASSPRTGKVVSPLHF.

The chain employs TRBV19 and TRBJ1-2, with 8 bases lining up with TRBD1. Looked up from germline, CDR1 is LNHDA and CDR2 is SQIVND (reference sequence). Losses at the gene ends were 3 bases for V and 4 bases for J; bases not matched to a gene: 13. There are 17 residues in the CDR3. The CDR3 nucleotides are TGTGCCAGTAGTATTGGGCGGACAGGGCCACTCACCTATGGCTACACCTTC. This sequence encodes CASSIGRTGPLTYGYTF.

The chain recombines TRBV20-1 with TRBJ1-5, with D perhaps TRBD1 (5 bases). Between the trimmed V and J ends, which lost 6 bases and 8 bases, there was a span of 8 bases. Germline V gene sequence: CDR1 DFQATT, CDR2 SNEGSKA (reference sequence). This CDR3 spans 10 amino acids. CDR3 nucleotide sequence: TGCAGTGCCGGGGGTGAGCCCCAGCATTTT. Translated, it gives CSAGGEPQHF.